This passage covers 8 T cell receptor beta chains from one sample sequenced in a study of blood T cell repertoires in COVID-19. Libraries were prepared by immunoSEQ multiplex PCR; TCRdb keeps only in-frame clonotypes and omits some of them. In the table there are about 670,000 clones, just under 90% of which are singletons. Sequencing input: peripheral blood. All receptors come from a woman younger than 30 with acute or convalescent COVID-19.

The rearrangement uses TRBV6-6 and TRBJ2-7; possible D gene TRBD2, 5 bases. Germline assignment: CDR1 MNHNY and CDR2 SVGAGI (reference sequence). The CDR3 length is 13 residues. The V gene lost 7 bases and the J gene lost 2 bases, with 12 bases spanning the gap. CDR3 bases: TGTGCCAGCAAGAGGGCCACAACCTACGAGCAGTACTTC. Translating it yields CASKRATTYEQYF.

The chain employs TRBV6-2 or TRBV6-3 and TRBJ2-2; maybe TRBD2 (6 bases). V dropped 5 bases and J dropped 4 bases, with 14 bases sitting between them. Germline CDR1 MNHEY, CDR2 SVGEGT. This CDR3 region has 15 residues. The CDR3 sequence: CASSHIAVSTGELFF. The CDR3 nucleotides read TGTGCCAGCAGTCACATAGCGGTCAGCACCGGGGAGCTGTTTTTT.

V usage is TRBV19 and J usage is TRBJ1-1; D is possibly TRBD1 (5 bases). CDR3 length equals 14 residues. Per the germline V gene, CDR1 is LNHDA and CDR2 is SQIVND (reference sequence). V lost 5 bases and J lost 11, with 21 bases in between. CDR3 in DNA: TGTGCCAGTAGTCCCTCGGCGGGGACCGTGGCGGCTTTCTTT. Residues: CASSPSAGTVAAFF.

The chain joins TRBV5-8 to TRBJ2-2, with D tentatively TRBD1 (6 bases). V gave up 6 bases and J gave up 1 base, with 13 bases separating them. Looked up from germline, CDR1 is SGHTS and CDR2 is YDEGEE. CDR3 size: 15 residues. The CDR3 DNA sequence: TGTGCCAGCACCCTAACAGGGCAGAACACCGGGGAGCTGTTTTTT. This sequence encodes CASTLTGQNTGELFF.

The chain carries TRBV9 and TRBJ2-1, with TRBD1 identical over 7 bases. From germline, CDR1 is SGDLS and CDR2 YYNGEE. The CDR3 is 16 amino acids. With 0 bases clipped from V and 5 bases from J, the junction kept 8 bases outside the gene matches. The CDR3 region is CASSVAPQGVDNEQFF. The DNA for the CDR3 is TGTGCCAGCAGCGTAGCTCCCCAGGGGGTAGACAATGAGCAGTTCTTC.

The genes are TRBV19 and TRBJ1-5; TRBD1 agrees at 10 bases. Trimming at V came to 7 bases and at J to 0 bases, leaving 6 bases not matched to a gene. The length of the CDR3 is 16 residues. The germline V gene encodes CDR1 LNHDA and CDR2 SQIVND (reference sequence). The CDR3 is CASIRQGAGSNQPQHF. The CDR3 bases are TGTGCCAGTATTCGACAGGGGGCGGGTAGCAATCAGCCCCAGCATTTT.

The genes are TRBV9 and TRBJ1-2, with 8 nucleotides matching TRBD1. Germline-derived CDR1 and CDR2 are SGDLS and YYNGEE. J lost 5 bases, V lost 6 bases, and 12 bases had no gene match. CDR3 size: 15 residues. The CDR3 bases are TGTGCCAGCACGCTACGGACAGGGAGTCGGTATGGCTACACCTTC. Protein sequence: CASTLRTGSRYGYTF.

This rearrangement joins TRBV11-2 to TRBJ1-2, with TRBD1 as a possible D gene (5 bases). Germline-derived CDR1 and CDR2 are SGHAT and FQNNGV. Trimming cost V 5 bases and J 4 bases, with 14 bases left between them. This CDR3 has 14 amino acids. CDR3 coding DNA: TGTGCCAGCAGCCATCAGGGTCGTCGCTATGGCTACACCTTC. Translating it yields CASSHQGRRYGYTF.